The present T cell receptor beta chain was sequenced within a study of spatial heterogeneity in lung cancer. Whole-study results and caveats: The study found that expanded intratumoral alpha and beta TCR counts tracked tumor mutation counts.

As to this clonotype: The antigen remains unidentified.

Via MiXCR, TCRdb re-called the 5' RACE reads, giving one row per CDR3 protein. The table has roughly 16,000 distinct CDR3 sequences, roughly 6.2% seen once. Time point noted: sample taken at primary tumor resection. A total of approximately 75 untreated early-stage non-small cell lung cancer patients served as donors. This sequence was found in a male donor with early-stage non-small cell lung cancer. The source was lung tumor tissue, collected at surgery.

The CDR3 coding sequence is TGTGCCAGCAGCCGGCGGGTGGGGGAGCAGTACTTC. Encoded protein: CASSRRVGEQYF. J is TRBJ2-7 and V is TRBV7-8; a possible D gene is TRBD2 (5 bases). The CDR3 has 12 residues. Germline lookup yields CDR1 SGHVS and CDR2 FQNEAQ. Trimming shortened V by 5 bases and J by 7 bases, and 12 bases separated the two germline ends.